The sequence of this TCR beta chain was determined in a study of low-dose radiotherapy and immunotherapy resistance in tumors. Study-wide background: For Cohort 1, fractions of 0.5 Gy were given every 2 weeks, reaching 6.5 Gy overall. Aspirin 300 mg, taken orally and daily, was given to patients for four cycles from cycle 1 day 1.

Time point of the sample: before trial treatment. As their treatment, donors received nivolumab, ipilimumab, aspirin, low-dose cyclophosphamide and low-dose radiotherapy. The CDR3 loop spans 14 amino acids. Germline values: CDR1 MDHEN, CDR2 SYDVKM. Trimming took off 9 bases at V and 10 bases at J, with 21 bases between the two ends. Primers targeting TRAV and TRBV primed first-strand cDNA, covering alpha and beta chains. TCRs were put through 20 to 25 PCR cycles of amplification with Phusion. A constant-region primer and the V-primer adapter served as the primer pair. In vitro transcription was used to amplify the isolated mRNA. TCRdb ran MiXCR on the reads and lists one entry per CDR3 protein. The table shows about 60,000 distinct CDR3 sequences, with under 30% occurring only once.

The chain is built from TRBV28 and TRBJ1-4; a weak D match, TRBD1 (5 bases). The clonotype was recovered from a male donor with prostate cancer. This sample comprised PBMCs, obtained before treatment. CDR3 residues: CASSGLGPGGKLFF. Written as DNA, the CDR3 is TGTGCCAGTTCGGGACTTGGGCCGGGGGGAAAACTGTTTTTT.